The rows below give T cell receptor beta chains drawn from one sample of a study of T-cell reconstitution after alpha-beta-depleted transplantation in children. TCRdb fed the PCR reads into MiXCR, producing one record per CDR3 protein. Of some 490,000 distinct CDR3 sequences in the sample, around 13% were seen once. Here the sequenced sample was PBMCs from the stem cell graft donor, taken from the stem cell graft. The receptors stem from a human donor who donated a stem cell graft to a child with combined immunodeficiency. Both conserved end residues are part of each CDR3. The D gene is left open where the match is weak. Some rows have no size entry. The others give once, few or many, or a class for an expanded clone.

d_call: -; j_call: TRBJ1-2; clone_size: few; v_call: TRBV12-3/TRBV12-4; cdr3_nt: TGTGCCAGCAGGCCCGCCGGGGGGATCTCTGGCTACACCTTC; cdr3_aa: CASRPAGGISGYTF
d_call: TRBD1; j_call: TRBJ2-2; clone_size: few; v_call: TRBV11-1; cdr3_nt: TGTGCCAGCAGCTTCCCTTGGGACAGGGTAACAGCGAACACCGGGGAGCTGTTTTTT; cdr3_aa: CASSFPWDRVTANTGELFF
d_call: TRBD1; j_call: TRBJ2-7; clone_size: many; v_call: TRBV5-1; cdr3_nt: TGCGCCAGCAGGACCGGGACAGTCCCCTACGAGCAGTACTTC; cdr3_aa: CASRTGTVPYEQYF
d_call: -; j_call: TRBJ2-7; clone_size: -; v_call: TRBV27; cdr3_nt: TGTGCCAGCAGTTTATCGGACGGGACCCCCTACGAGCAGTACTTC; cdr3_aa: CASSLSDGTPYEQYF
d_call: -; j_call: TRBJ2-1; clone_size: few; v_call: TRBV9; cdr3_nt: TGTGCCAGCAGCGTAGCGAGACGAACTCGTGATGAGCAGTTCTTC; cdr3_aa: CASSVARRTRDEQFF
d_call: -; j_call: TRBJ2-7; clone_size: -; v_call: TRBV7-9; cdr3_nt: TGTGCCAGCAGCTTAGACAGGGCTGGGCAGTACTTC; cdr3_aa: CASSLDRAGQYF
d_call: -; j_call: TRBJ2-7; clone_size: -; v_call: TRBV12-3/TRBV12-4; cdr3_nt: TGTGCCAGCAGTCCCCTAGGGAAGTACGAGCAGTACTTC; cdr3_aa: CASSPLGKYEQYF
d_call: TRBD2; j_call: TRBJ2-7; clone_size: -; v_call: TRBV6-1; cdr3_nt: TGTGCCACCTCACCAGCGGGGCCTAGAGAGCAGTACTTC; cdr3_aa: CATSPAGPREQYF
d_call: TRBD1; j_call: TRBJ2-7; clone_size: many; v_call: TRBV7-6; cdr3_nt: TGTGCCAGCACCATGGGACAGGGGGACTACGAGCAGTACTTC; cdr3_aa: CASTMGQGDYEQYF
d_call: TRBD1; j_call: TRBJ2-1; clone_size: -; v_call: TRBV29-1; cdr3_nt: TGCAGCGTGACATTCGGGACAGCATACTACAATGAGCAGTTCTTC; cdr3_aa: CSVTFGTAYYNEQFF
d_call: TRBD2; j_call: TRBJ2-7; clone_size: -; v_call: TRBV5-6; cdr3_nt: TGTGCCAGCAGCTTGGGGCTAGCGGGAGCAAACGAGCAGTACTTC; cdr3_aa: CASSLGLAGANEQYF
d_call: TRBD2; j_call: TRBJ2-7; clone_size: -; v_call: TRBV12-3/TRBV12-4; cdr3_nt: TGTGCCAGCACCGATTCGACTAGCGGGAAACCCTACGAGCAGTACTTC; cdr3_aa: CASTDSTSGKPYEQYF
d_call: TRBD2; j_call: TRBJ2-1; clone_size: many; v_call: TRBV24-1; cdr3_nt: TGTGCCACCAGTGAGCTAGCGGGGGGGCCGGACAATGAGCAGTTCTTC; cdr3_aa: CATSELAGGPDNEQFF
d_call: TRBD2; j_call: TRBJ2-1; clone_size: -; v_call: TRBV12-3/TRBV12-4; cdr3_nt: TGTGCCAGCAGCGCCCCCGGGACTATATACAATGAGCAGTTCTTC; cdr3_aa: CASSAPGTIYNEQFF
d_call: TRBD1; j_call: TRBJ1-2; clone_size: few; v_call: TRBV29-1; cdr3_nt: TGCAGCGCCGAGACAGGGAACTATGGCTACACCTTC; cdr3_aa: CSAETGNYGYTF
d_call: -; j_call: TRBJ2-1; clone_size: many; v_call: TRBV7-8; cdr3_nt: TGTGCCAGCAGCGGGCCAGGGGGGCCCGGCAGGAATGAGCAGTTCTTC; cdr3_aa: CASSGPGGPGRNEQFF
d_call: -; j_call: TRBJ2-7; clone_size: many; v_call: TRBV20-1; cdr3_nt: TGCAGTGCGAACCAAAACCGGGTTAACTACGAGCAGTACTTC; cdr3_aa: CSANQNRVNYEQYF
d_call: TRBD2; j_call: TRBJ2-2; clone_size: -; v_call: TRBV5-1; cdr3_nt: TGCGCCAGCAGCTTGTCGGGAGGGATAACGATCGGGGAGCTGTTTTTT; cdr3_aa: CASSLSGGITIGELFF
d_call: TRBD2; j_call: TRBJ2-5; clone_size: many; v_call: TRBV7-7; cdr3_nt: TGTGCTAGCAGCTTAGCGGGACTACAACAAGAGACCCAGTACTTC; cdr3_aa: CASSLAGLQQETQYF
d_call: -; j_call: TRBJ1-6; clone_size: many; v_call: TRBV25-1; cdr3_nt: TGTGCCAGTACTGGGGCGCGGCATTCACCCCTCCACTTT; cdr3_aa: CASTGARHSPLHF
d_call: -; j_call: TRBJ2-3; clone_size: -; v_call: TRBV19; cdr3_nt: TGTGCCAGTAGTATTTCGGCTAGCACAGATACGCAGTATTTT; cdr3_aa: CASSISASTDTQYF
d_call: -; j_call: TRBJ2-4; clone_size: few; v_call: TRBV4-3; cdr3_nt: TGCGCCAGCAGCCGTACGACAGGGAGGAACATTCAGTACTTC; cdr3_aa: CASSRTTGRNIQYF
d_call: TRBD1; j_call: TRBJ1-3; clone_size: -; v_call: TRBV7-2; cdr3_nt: TGTGCCAGCAGCTTACGGGACAGGGGATCCCTCTCTGGAAACACCATATATTTT; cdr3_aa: CASSLRDRGSLSGNTIYF
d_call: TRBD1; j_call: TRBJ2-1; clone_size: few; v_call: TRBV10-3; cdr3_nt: TGTGCCATCAAAGGGGGCGGCGGGCCGGGTGAGCAGTTCTTC; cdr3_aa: CAIKGGGGPGEQFF
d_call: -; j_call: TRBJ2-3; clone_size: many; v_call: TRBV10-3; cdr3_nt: TGTGCCATCAGTGAGAGGGCCAGCACAGATACGCAGTATTTT; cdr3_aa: CAISERASTDTQYF
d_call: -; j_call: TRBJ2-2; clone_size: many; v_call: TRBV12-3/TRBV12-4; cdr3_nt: TGTGCCAGCAGCCGACACGGAGCCGGGGAGCTGTTTTTT; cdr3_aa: CASSRHGAGELFF
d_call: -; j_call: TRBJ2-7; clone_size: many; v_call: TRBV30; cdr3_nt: TGTGCCTGGAGGTGGGGCAGTTTCGAGCAGTACTTC; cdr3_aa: CAWRWGSFEQYF
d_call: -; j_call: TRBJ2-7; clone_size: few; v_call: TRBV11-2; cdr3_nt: TGTGCCAGCAGCTTTGATCAGGGACGCCACGAGCAGTACTTC; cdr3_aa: CASSFDQGRHEQYF
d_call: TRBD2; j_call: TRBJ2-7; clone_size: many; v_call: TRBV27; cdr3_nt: TGTGCCAGCAGTTTTAGCGGGGGTGTCTACGAGCAGTACTTC; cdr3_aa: CASSFSGGVYEQYF
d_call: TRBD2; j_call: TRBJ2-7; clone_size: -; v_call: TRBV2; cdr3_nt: TGTGCCAGCAGTGAACTAGCGGGGGCCTTCTACGAGCAGTACTTC; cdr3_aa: CASSELAGAFYEQYF
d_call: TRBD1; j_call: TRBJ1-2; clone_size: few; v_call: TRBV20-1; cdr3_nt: TGCAGTGCCAAACCCCGGGACAGGGAGGGGGACTATGGCTACACCTTC; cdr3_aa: CSAKPRDREGDYGYTF
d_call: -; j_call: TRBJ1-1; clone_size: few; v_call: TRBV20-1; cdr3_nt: TGCAGTGCTCAAGTCCCGAACACTGAAGCTTTCTTT; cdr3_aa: CSAQVPNTEAFF
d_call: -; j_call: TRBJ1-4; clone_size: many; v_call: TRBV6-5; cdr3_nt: TGTGCCACCGGGGGGATGGGCAGGGGAAATGAAAAACTGTTTTTT; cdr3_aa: CATGGMGRGNEKLFF
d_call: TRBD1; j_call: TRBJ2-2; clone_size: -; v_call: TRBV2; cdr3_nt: TGTGCCAGCAGCACGGACAGGGCGAATAACGGGGAGCTGTTTTTT; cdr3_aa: CASSTDRANNGELFF
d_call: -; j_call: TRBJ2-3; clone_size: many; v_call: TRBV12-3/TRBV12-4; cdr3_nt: TGTGCCAGCAGTTATGAGGGAAGGGGCACAGATACGCAGTATTTT; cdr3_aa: CASSYEGRGTDTQYF
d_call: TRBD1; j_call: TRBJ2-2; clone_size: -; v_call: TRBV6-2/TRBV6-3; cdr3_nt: TGTGCCAGCAAGGACAGGCAGTCCGGGGAGCTGTTTTTT; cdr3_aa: CASKDRQSGELFF